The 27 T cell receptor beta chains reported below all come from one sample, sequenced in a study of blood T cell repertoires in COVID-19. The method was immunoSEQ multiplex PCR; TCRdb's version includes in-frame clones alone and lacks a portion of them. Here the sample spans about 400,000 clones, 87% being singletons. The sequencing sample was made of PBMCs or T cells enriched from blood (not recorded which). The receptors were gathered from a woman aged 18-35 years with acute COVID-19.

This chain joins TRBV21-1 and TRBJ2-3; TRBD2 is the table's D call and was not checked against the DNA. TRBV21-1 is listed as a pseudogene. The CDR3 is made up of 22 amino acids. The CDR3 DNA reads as TGTGCCAGCAGCAAAGTCCCGTGCTTCATATCGGGAGGGCCCGACCGGGGAGATACGCAGTATTTT. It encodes CASSKVPCFISGGPDRGDTQYF.

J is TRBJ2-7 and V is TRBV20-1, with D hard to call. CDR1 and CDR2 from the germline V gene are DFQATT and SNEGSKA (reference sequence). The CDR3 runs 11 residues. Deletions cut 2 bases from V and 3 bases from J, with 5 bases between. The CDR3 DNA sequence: TGCAGTGCTAGACAGAACTACGAGCAGTACTTC. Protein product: CSARQNYEQYF.

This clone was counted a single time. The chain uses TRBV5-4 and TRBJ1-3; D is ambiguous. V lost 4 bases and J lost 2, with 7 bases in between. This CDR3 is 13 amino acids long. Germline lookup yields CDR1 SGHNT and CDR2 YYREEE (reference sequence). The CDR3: CASSRLAGNTIYF. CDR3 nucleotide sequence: TGTGCCAGCAGCCGACTTGCTGGAAACACCATATATTTT.

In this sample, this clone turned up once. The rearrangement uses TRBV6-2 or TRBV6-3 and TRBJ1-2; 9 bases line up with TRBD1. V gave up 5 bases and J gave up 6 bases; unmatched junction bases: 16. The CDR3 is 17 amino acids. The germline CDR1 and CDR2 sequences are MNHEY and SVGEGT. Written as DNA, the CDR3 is TGTGCCAGCAGTCTCCGGGACAGGGAGCTAGTTAATCATGGCTACACCTTC. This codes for CASSLRDRELVNHGYTF.

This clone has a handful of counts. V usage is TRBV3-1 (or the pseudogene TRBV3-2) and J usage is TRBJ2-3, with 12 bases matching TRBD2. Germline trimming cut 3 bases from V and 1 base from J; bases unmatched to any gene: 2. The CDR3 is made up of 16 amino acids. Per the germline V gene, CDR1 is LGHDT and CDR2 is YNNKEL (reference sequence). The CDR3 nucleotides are TGTGCCAGCAGCCACAGGACTAGCGGGGGCACAGATACGCAGTATTTT. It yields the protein CASSHRTSGGTDTQYF.

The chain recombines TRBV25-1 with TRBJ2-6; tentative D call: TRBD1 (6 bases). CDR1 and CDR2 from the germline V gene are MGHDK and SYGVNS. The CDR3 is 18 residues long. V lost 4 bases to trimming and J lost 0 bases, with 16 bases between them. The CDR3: CASSASLGGISGANVLTF. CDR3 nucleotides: TGTGCCAGCAGTGCTTCCCTAGGGGGAATCTCTGGGGCCAACGTCCTGACTTTC.

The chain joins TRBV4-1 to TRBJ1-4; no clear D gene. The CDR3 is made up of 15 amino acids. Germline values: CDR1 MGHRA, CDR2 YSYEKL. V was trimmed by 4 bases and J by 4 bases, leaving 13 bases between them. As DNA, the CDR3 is TGCGCCAGCAGCCGTGAGAGGCGTTTTAATGAAAAACTGTTTTTT. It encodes CASSRERRFNEKLFF.

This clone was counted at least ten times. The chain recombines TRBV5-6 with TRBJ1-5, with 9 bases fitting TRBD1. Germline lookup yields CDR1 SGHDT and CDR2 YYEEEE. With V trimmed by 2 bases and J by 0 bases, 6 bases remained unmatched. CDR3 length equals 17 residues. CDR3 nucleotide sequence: TGTGCCAGCAGCTTATTGGGGGACAGGGATAGCAATCAGCCCCAGCATTTT. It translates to CASSLLGDRDSNQPQHF.

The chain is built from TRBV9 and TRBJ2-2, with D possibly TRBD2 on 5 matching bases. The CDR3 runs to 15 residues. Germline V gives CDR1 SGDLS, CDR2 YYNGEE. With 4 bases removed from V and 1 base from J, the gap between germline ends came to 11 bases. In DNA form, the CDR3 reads TGTGCCAGCAGCCCCCGGACTGTGAACACCGGGGAGCTGTTTTTT. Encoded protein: CASSPRTVNTGELFF.

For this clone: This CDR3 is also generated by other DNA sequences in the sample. DNA of the CDR3: TGCGCCAGCAGCTTGCTCGACAGGGGAGGCGGCTACACCTTC. Protein product: CASSLLDRGGGYTF. The V gene is TRBV5-1, the J gene TRBJ1-2, with 8 bases identical to TRBD1. Germline CDR1 reads SGHRS; CDR2 reads YFSETQ. Losses at the gene ends were 1 base for V and 8 bases for J; bases not matched to a gene: 7. The CDR3 length is 14 residues.

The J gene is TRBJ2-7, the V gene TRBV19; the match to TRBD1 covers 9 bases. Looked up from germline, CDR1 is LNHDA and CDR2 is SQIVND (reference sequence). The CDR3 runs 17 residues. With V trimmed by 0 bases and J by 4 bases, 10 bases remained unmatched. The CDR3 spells CASSIDLIGTGSYEQYF. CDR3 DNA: TGTGCCAGTAGTATAGACCTTATCGGGACAGGGTCTTACGAGCAGTACTTC.

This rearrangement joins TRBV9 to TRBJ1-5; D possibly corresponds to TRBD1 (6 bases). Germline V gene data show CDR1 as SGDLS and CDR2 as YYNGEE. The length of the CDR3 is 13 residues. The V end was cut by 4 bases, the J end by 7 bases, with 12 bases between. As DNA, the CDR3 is TGTGCCAGCAGCCCCGGGGGGCAACAGCCCCAGCATTTT. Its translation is CASSPGGQQPQHF.

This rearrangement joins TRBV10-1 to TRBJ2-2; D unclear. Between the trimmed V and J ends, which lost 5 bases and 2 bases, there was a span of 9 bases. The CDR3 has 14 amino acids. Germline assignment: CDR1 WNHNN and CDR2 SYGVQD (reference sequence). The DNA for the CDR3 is TGCGCCAGCAGTCGTCTACTAAACACCGGGGAGCTGTTTTTT. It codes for CASSRLLNTGELFF.

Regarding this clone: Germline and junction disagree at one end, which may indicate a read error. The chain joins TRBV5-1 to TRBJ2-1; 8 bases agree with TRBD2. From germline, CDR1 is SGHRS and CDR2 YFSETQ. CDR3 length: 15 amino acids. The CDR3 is CASSFRTSSDNEQFF. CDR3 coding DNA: TGCGCCAGCAGCTTTAGGACTAGCTCCGACAATGAGCAGTTCTTC.

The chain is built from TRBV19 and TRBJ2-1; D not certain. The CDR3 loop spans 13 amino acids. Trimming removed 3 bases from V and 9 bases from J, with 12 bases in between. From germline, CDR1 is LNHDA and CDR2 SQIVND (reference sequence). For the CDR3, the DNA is TGTGCCAGTAGTATCGCACTTCTTGGTGAGCAGTTCTTC. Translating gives CASSIALLGEQFF.

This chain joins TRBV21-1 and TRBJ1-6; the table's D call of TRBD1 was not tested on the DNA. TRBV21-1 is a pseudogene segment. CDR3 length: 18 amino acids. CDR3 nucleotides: TGTGCCAGCAGCAAAGCGCTGGCAGAAAGCTCCTATAATTCACCCCTCCACTTT. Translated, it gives CASSKALAESSYNSPLHF.

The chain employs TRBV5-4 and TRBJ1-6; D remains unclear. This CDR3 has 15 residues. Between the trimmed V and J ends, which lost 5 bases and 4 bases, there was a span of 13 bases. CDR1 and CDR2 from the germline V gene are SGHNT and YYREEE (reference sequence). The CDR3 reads CASRPTGSYNSPLHF. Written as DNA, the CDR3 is TGTGCCAGCAGACCCACGGGGTCGTATAATTCACCCCTCCACTTT.

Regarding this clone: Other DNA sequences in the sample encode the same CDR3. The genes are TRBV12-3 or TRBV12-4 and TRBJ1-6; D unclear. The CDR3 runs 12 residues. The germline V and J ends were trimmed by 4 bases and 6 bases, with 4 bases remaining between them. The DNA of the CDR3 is TGTGCCAGCAGTTCCGGTAATTCACCCCTCCACTTT. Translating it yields CASSSGNSPLHF.

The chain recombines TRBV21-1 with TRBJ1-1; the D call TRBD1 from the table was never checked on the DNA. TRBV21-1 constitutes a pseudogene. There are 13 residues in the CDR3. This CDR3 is CASSTTGNTEAFF. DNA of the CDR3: TGTGCCAGCAGCACGACAGGGAACACTGAAGCTTTCTTT.

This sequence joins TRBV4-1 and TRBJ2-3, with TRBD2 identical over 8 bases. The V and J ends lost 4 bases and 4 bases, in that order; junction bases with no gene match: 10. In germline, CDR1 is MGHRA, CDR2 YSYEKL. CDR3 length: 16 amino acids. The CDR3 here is CASSPVSGRGPDTQYF. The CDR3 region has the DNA TGCGCCAGCAGCCCCGTCAGCGGGAGAGGACCAGATACGCAGTATTTT.

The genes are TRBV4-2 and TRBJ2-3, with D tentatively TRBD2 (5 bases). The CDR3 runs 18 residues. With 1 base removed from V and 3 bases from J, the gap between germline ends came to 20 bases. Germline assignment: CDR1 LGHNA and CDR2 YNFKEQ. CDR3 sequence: CASSQGETFGWTTDTQYF. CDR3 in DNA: TGTGCCAGCAGCCAAGGGGAGACTTTCGGGTGGACGACAGATACGCAGTATTTT.

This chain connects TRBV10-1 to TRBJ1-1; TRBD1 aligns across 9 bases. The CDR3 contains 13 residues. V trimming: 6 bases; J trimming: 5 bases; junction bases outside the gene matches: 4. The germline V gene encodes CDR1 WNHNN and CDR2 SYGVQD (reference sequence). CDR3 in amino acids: CASSVGQGTEAFF. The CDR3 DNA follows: TGCGCCAGCAGCGTTGGACAGGGGACTGAAGCTTTCTTT.

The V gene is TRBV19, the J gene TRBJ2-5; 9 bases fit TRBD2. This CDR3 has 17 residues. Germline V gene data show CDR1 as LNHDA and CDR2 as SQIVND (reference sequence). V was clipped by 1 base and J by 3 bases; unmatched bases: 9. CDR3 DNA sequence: TGTGCCAGTAGTATAGGGCGGGGGGGCCGAGAGAAAGAGACCCAGTACTTC. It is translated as CASSIGRGGREKETQYF.

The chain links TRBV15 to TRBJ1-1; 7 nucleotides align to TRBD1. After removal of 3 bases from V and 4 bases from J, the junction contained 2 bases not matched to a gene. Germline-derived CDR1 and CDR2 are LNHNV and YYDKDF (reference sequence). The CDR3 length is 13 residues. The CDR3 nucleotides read TGTGCCACCAGCAGCTACAGGGGCACTGAAGCTTTCTTT. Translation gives CATSSYRGTEAFF.

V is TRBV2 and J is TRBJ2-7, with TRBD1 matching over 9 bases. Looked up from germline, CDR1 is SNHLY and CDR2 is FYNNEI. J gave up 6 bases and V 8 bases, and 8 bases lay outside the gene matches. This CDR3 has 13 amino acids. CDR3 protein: CASQGDRVSEQYF. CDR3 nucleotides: TGTGCCAGCCAGGGGGACAGGGTCTCCGAGCAGTACTTC.

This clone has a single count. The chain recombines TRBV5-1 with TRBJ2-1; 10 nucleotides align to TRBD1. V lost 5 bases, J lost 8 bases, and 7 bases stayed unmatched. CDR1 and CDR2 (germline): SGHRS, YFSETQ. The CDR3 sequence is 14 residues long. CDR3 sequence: CASRSGQGIDEQFF. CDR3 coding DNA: TGCGCCAGCAGGTCGGGACAGGGGATAGATGAGCAGTTCTTC.

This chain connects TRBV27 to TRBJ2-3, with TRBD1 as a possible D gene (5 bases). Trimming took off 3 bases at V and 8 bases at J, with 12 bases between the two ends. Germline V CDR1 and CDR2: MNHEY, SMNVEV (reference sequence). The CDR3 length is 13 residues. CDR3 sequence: CASSFSRVATQYF. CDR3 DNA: TGTGCCAGCAGTTTTTCCAGGGTAGCTACGCAGTATTTT.